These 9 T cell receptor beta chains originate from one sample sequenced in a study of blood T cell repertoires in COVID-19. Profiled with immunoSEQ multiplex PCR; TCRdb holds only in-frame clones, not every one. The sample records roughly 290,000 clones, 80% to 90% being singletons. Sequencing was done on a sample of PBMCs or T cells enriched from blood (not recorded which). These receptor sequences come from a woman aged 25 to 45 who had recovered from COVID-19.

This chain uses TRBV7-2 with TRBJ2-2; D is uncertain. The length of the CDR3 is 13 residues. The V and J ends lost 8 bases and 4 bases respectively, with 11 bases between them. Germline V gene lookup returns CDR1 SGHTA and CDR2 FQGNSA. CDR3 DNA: TGTGCCAGCGATATAGTCCGCACCGGGGAGCTGTTTTTT. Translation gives CASDIVRTGELFF.

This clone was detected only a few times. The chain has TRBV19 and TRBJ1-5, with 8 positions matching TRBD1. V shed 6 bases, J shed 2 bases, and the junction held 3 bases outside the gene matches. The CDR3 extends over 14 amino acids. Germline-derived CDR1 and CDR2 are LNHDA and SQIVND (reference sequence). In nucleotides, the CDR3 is TGTGCCAGTAGAATGACAGGGGGCAATCAGCCCCAGCATTTT. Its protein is CASRMTGGNQPQHF. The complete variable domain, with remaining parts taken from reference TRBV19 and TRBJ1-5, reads DGGITQSPKYLFRKEGQNVTLSCEQNLNHDAMYWYRQDPGQGLRLIYYSQIVNDFQKGDIAEGYSVSREKKESFPLTVTSAQKNPTAFYLCASRMTGGNQPQHFGDGTRLSIL.

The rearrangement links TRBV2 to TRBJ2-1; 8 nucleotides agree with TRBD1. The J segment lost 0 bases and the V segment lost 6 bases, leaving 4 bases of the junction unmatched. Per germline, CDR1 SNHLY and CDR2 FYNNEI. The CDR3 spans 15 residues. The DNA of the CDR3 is TGTGCCAGCAGGACCGGGACAGGCTCCTACAATGAGCAGTTCTTC. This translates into CASRTGTGSYNEQFF.

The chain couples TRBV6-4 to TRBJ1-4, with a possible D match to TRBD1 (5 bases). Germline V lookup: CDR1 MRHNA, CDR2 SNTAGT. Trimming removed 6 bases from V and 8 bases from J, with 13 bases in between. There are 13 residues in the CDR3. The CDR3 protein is CASRRGPGEKLFF. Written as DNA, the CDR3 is TGTGCCAGCAGGAGAGGACCAGGGGAAAAACTGTTTTTT.

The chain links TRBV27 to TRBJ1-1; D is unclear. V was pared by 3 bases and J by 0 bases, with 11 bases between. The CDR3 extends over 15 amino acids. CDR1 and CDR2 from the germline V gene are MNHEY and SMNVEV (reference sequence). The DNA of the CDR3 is TGTGCCAGCAGTTTCGGGAGAGGAATGAACACTGAAGCTTTCTTT. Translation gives CASSFGRGMNTEAFF.

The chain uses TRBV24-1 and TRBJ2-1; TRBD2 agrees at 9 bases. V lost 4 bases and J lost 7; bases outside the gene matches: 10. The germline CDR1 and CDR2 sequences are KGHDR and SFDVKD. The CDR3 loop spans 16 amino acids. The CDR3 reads CATSDPRAGGLNEQFF. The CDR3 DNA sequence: TGTGCCACCAGTGACCCCCGGGCGGGAGGGTTGAATGAGCAGTTCTTC.

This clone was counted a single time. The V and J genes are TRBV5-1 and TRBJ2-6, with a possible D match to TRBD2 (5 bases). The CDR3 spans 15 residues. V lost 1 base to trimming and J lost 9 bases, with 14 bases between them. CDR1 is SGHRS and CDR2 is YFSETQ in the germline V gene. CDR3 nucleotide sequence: TGCGCCAGCAGCTTGATGGCGGGTGAAGGCAACGTCCTGACTTTC. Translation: CASSLMAGEGNVLTF.

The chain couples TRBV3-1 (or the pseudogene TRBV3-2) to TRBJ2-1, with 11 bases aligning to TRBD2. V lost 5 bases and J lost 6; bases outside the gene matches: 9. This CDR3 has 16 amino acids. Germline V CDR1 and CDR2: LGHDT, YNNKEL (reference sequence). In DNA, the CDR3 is TGTGCCAGCAGCGGGCCCGGGACTAGCGGATTCAATGAGCAGTTCTTC. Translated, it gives CASSGPGTSGFNEQFF.

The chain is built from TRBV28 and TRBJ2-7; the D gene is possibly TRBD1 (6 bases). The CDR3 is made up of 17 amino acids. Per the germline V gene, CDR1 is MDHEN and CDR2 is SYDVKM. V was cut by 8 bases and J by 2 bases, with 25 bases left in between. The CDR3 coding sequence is TGTGCCAGCCGCCTCGGGCCCGGACAGATAATCCCCTACGAGCAGTACTTC. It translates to CASRLGPGQIIPYEQYF.